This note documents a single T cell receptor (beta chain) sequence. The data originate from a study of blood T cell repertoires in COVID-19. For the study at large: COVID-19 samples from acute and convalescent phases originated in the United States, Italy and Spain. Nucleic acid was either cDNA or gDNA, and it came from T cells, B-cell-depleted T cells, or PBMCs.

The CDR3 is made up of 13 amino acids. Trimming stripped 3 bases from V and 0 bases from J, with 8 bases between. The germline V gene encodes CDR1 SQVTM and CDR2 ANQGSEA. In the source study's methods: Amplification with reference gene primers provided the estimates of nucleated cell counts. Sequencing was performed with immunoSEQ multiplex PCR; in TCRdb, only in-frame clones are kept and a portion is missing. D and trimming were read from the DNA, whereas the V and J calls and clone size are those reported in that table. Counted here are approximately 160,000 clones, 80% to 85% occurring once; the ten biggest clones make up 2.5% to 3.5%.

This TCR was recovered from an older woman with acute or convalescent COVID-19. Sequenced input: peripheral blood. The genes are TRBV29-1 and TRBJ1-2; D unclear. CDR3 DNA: TGCAGCGTTGATATACCAGCTAACTATGGCTACACCTTC. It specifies CSVDIPANYGYTF.